The sequence of this T cell receptor (beta chain) was determined in a study of cytomegalovirus exposure and HLA in healthy donors (dated by TCRdb to about 2017). A note on the overall study: In an earlier analysis of approximately 640 of the donors, roughly 300 Gb of sequence data and 100 million or so unique TCR beta sequences from about 190 million T cells were reported. Approximately 300 gigabases of sequencing data and roughly 81 million unique TCR sequences made up an early release that covered approximately 620 HLA-typed donors. Of the approximately 400 genotyped donors, approximately 82% fell in the genetic ancestry cluster associated with self-reported Caucasian donors. The study aimed to test whether signatures of past pathogen exposure could be identified by cataloging public T cell receptors. The study profiled the T cell repertoires of hundreds of subjects by immunosequencing and related them to cytomegalovirus serostatus. Along with the roughly 670-subject first cohort, a separate validation cohort of over a hundred different subjects was used. The study combined high-throughput TCR immunosequencing, statistical association of individual TCRs with disease status, and machine learning to predict cytomegalovirus infection status. To study patterns of TCR occurrence, a later analysis re-analyzed previously published TCR beta repertoires from 600 to 750 donors and added high-resolution HLA genotyping. The later analysis used no new phenotypic data to find candidate immune exposures, relying instead on TCR beta sequences and their occurrence across donors. An earlier analysis of approximately 580 of the donors used high-throughput TCR beta sequencing to judge whether each TCR beta V gene segment behaved as functional or pseudogenic. Alongside the repertoire data, information on donor age, sex, ethnicity and CMV serostatus was compiled. In a later genetic analysis, genome-wide SNP genotypes for 398 of the 666 donors were used, and that subset was treated as a discovery cohort. All discovery cohort repertoires had been generated using a single sequencing platform. HLA typing covered class I and class II loci at four-digit resolution. Typing coverage varied by locus: about 620-630 donors for A, B, C, DRB1 and DQB1; roughly 510 for DQA1; approximately 610 for DPA1; roughly 450 for DPB1. Because of strong linkage in the cohort, 5 or 6 DR-DQ haplotypes were treated as single units for association and clustering. Across about 380 genotyped donors of the cohort, an average of 235,054 unique TCR beta nucleotide sequences per donor were sequenced, and 15% to 20% of those sequences were non-productive.

General conclusions and limits of the study: In an earlier analysis of about 600 of the donors, most TCR beta V segments appeared in productive rearrangements about 87% or about 30% of the time, broadly matching IMGT annotations. According to a later analysis, most CMV-associated TCR beta chains appeared to be HLA-restricted, and the HLA associations seemed to be driven largely by CMV exposure. An association between a missense DCLRE1C variant and V-gene and J-gene trimming of TCR beta chains was found in a later genetic analysis and replicated in an independent cohort. While some public TCRs were present in many individuals, most TCR sequences turned up only very rarely across donors. When HLA alleles, especially DR and DQ, strongly co-occurred, attributing TCR associations to individual alleles was difficult. Because HLA typing was unavailable for some donors at each locus, only the typed subset was used in association tests. Specific HLA alleles were associated with 16,951 TCR beta sequences at a false discovery rate of 0.05 in a later analysis. The classifier was reported to diagnose cytomegalovirus status with high specificity and sensitivity in both the original cohort and the validation cohort. In a later analysis, HLA-associated TCR beta chains showed more clonal expansion and lower generation probabilities than non-associated chains that were equally common. The authors suggested that the approach could potentially be extended to other disease states and immunological phenotypes. A few of the identified cytomegalovirus-associated TCR beta chains were confirmed in vitro to be specific for cytomegalovirus antigens. Because the 87-base-pair reads could not distinguish some IMGT-functional V segments, including TRBV6-2 and TRBV6-3, those segments were excluded. Correlated functional status among segregating V segments might reflect linkage disequilibrium, but an unknown experimental factor could not be ruled out. A group of highly shared sequence variants was considered likely to be a technical artifact of the sequencing pipeline. In a later analysis, the rate of TCR association differed among HLA loci, with DRB1 alleles having the most associated TCRs and HLA-C alleles having the fewest. Only TCR beta chains were sequenced in this cohort, and the absence of alpha or paired-chain data limited detectable features. Presence/absence analyses assumed roughly uniform sequencing depth across donors, an assumption that may not hold. In the study, some 160 TCR beta chains were listed as associated with cytomegalovirus. A later analysis reported that several top co-occurrence clusters appeared linked to parvovirus B19, influenza, CMV and Epstein-Barr virus. Because counts were too low, seventeen rarely observed V segments, including chromosome 9 orphons, were excluded from the earlier analysis of 500 to 700 of the donors. A further reported finding was that TCR beta sequences accurately predicted the HLA-A and HLA-B alleles for most subjects in the first cohort. The only immune exposure information available for the cohort was CMV serostatus. Compared with the 666-donor mean, donors in an Asian-associated ancestry cluster had fewer N-insertions in productive TCRs, according to a later genetic analysis.

The germline V gene encodes CDR1 SGHTA and CDR2 FQGNSA. The CDR3 goes from the cysteine to the phenylalanine over 15 residues. Only the CDR3 region is kept as DNA, spanning 45 bases read in frame from base 1. V is reduced by 5 bases and J by 9 bases, leaving a spacing of 17 bases between them. The cohort consisted of 666 healthy bone marrow donors. At the time of sampling, all cohort members were nominally healthy, though unrecorded immune exposures were likely present. The donor tested CMV seronegative, placing the donor among the 352 seronegative members of the cohort. Every donor gave a peripheral blood sample, and the peripheral blood mononuclear cells from that sample were used for TCR beta sequencing. Genomic DNA extraction from the blood cell samples was performed with the Qiagen DNeasy Blood Extraction Kit. As for this clone: No antigen is known for it. The input lacks base qualities; no much larger clone sits a single base away.

The library was built by means of the immunoSEQ multiplex PCR assay. For the multiplex PCR, a mixture combining 60 forward primers for TCR Vbeta segments and 13 reverse primers for TCR Jbeta segments was used. The CDR3 region of rearranged TCR beta genes was amplified from genomic DNA by a multiplex PCR assay. The Illumina HiSeq System was used to sequence the amplified TCR beta libraries as 87-base-pair reads. Per the original workflow: A later analysis counted approximately 74 million unique TCR beta chains across the 670 or so repertoires, and 9 million to 14 million of these chains were shared by at least two donors. To remove PCR and sequencing errors, raw reads were error-corrected and collapsed into unique sequences using a nearest-neighbor algorithm that merged closely related sequences. To assign V, D and J gene segments, CDR3 sequences were aligned to IMGT reference sequences. For a sequence to be retained, a match of at least six nucleotides to both a V gene segment and a J gene segment was required. A rearrangement was called productive if the CDR3 had no stop codons and remained in frame with V and J, and every other rearrangement was called non-productive. Following IMGT convention, CDR3 was defined as the stretch from the second conserved V-encoded cysteine to the conserved J-encoded phenylalanine. The earlier analysis of some 580 of the donors excluded any sequence lacking an unambiguous match to a single V gene segment. An earlier analysis of 450 to 650 of the donors called V segments functional above 56.7% productive rearrangements and segregating when the between-donor standard deviation exceeded 5%. A statistical classification framework was built for diagnosing cytomegalovirus status from the catalog of TCR beta chain sequences. In a later analysis, V and J genes were assigned by comparing TCR nucleotide sequences against IMGT/GENE-DB human TR gene sequences. In a later analysis, CDR3 sequences and most-parsimonious VDJ recombination scenarios were assigned using the TCRdist pipeline. In a later analysis, every TCR beta chain was defined by the combination of its CDR3 amino acid sequence and its V-gene family, and reads without a unique V-gene family were dropped. To address suspected cross-contamination and a sequencing artifact, a later analysis removed under 600 highly shared, low-generation-probability nucleotide sequences. A later analysis calculated a clonal expansion index for each public chain from normalized within-repertoire ranks of inferred template counts. In a later analysis, generation probabilities were computed using a VDJ recombination model fitted to out-of-frame rearrangements, and the results were checked against IGoR. In a later analysis, hypergeometric tests were used to score TCR-TCR, TCR-HLA and TCR-CMV co-occurrence, with a repertoire-size bias correction applied to TCR pairs. False discovery rates were estimated in a later analysis by permuting HLA or CMV assignments 20 times. A later analysis grouped co-occurring TCRs with DBSCAN, adding TCRdist sequence similarity when clustering within HLA-allele-positive subsets. Repertoires with fewer than 30,000 or more than 120,000 public chains were left out of co-occurrence clustering, as were a few repertoires with anomalous nucleotide sharing. TCRdb carries this immuneACCESS record with in-frame sequences only. Its versions omit some clonotypes, under half of them owing to an unresolved V gene in the studies checked, with the rest unexplained. Clone size and the V and J calls come from that table; the DNA yielded D and trimming. The sample table contains 130,000 to 150,000 clones; only one count was recorded for roughly 77% of them. The top ten clones comprise 3% to 3.5% of the sample.

The sequence came from a female donor in good health and CMV-seronegative. This chain is built from TRBV7-2 and TRBJ1-6, with a tentative D gene TRBD1 over 5 matching bases. Sequenced: PBMCs. The sequence in DNA is TGTGCCAGCAGCACCCTCACGGGGGGGACTTCACCCCTCCACTTT. The resulting protein is CASSTLTGGTSPLHF.